These 32 T cell receptor beta chains originate from one sample sequenced in a study of blood T cell repertoires in COVID-19. Sequenced by immunoSEQ multiplex PCR; TCRdb stores in-frame clones only, minus some. The table has under 200,000 clones, 88% seen once. Material for sequencing was peripheral blood. The source of these receptors is a man between 35 and 55 years old with active or convalescent COVID-19.

This clone was counted once. The chain links TRBV2 to TRBJ2-2; the match to TRBD2 covers 10 bases. The CDR3 sequence is 15 residues long. The germline V gene encodes CDR1 SNHLY and CDR2 FYNNEI. The V gene end was trimmed by 8 bases and the J gene end by 0 bases; junction bases not matched to a gene: 3. CDR3: CASQGLAANTGELFF. DNA for the CDR3: TGTGCCAGCCAAGGACTAGCGGCGAACACCGGGGAGCTGTTTTTT.

The V gene is TRBV18, the J gene TRBJ1-2; 9 positions agree with TRBD1. The V segment lost 4 bases and the J segment 7 bases; nucleotides outside the gene matches: 4. The germline gives CDR1 KGHSH, CDR2 LQKENI. The CDR3 loop spans 13 amino acids. CDR3 sequence reads: CASSQQGAIGYTF. The CDR3 DNA sequence: TGTGCCAGCTCACAACAGGGGGCGATTGGCTACACCTTC.

This sequence joins TRBV5-1 and TRBJ1-3; 8 nucleotides agree with TRBD1. With V trimmed by 4 bases and J by 3 bases, 6 bases remained unmatched. The CDR3 runs to 15 residues. The germline gives CDR1 SGHRS, CDR2 YFSETQ. The CDR3 region is CASSPGTGVGNTIYF. The DNA of the CDR3 is TGCGCCAGCAGCCCCGGGACAGGCGTTGGAAACACCATATATTTT.

The CDR3 DNA reads as TGTGCTAGTGGTTTGGACTCAGGACAGGGCGATGGCTACACCTTC. Translating it yields CASGLDSGQGDGYTF. This chain links TRBV12-5 with TRBJ1-2; 8 bases are shared with TRBD1. V trimming: 1 base; J trimming: 6 bases; junction bases outside the gene matches: 7. The CDR3 extends over 15 amino acids. Germline-derived CDR1 and CDR2 are LGHNT and FRNRAP. Combining the CDR3 with reference TRBV12-5 and TRBJ1-2 gives the whole variable domain DARVTQTPRHKVTEMGQEVTMRCQPILGHNTVFWYRQTMMQGLELLAYFRNRAPLDDSGMPKDRFSAEMPDATLATLKIQPSEPRDSAVYFCASGLDSGQGDGYTFGSGTRLTVV.

This clone occurred a few times. The rearrangement uses TRBV7-2 and TRBJ1-2; 7 bases are a match to TRBD1. This CDR3 region has 16 residues. V gave up 5 bases and J gave up 8 bases; unmatched junction bases: 17. CDR1 is SGHTA and CDR2 is FQGNSA in the germline V gene. CDR3 loop: CASSTSNADRDRGYTF. The CDR3, as DNA: TGTGCCAGCAGCACCTCTAACGCCGACAGGGACCGAGGCTACACCTTC.

This sequence joins TRBV5-6 and TRBJ1-1; unclear D gene. The CDR3 has 13 residues. Between the trimmed V and J ends, which lost 2 bases and 1 base, there was a span of 6 bases. Per the germline V gene, CDR1 is SGHDT and CDR2 is YYEEEE. Here the CDR3 reads CASSFSWNTEAFF. In nucleotides, the CDR3 is TGTGCCAGCAGCTTTTCGTGGAACACTGAAGCTTTCTTT.

This sequence joins TRBV28 and TRBJ2-5; D gene unclear. Germline V gene lookup returns CDR1 MDHEN and CDR2 SYDVKM. The V and J ends lost 2 bases and 1 base respectively, with 11 bases between them. The CDR3 runs to 15 residues. This CDR3 is CASSLIGSPQETQYF. In DNA, the CDR3 is TGTGCCAGCAGTTTAATTGGCAGTCCCCAAGAGACCCAGTACTTC.

The chain has TRBV7-2 and TRBJ1-6, with D maybe TRBD1 (5 bases). Trimming removed 1 base at V and 7 bases at J, with 8 bases between. Germline values: CDR1 SGHTA, CDR2 FQGNSA. The CDR3 contains 14 residues. The CDR3 DNA follows: TGTGCCAGCAGCTTAGGCAGGGTAAATTCACCCCTCCACTTT. It yields the protein CASSLGRVNSPLHF.

This sequence joins TRBV30 and TRBJ1-5, with a tentative D call TRBD1 (5 bases). V was shortened by 1 base and J by 7 bases, with 14 bases between the two germline ends. This CDR3 contains 14 residues. Germline V gene data show CDR1 as GTSNPN and CDR2 as SVGIG (reference sequence). CDR3 DNA: TGTGCCTGGAGTGGGACACCATATGGGCAGCCCCAGCATTTT. Protein sequence: CAWSGTPYGQPQHF.

The chain has TRBV4-2 and TRBJ2-7, with TRBD2 matching over 7 bases. Unmatched junction bases numbered 8, after V lost 3 bases and J lost 6 bases. The CDR3 has 14 amino acids. Germline CDR1 reads LGHNA; CDR2 reads YNFKEQ. The DNA for the CDR3 is TGTGCCAGCAGCCAGTCAGCCCGCGGGGGCGAGCAGTACTTC. Its translation: CASSQSARGGEQYF.

Only one count was recorded for this clone. The CDR3 region is CASSESCSNIQYF. In DNA form, the CDR3 reads TGCGCCAGCAGTGAGTCGTGCAGTAACATTCAGTACTTC. The rearrangement links TRBV10-1 to TRBJ2-4; unclear D gene. The V end lost 0 bases, the J end lost 7 bases, and 7 bases lay between the germline ends. Per the germline V gene, CDR1 is WNHNN and CDR2 is SYGVQD (reference sequence). The CDR3 totals 13 residues.

The genes are TRBV19 and TRBJ1-4, with 8 bases matching TRBD1. V lost 4 bases, J lost 4 bases, and 5 bases stayed unmatched. CDR3 length: 15 residues. Per the germline V gene, CDR1 is LNHDA and CDR2 is SQIVND (reference sequence). CDR3 amino acids: CASSKGQGLNEKLFF. CDR3 sequence (DNA): TGTGCCAGTAGTAAAGGACAGGGTCTTAATGAAAAACTGTTTTTT.

The chain is built from TRBV12-3 or TRBV12-4 and TRBJ2-7, with unresolved D. This CDR3 has 12 amino acids. Trimming shortened V by 5 bases and J by 5 bases, and 10 bases separated the two germline ends. CDR3 sequence: CASSHFKNEQYF. For the CDR3, the DNA is TGTGCCAGCAGTCATTTCAAAAACGAGCAGTACTTC.

The chain is built from TRBV3-1 (or the pseudogene TRBV3-2) and TRBJ1-2; D is uncertain. V lost 6 bases and J lost 10, with 15 bases in between. Germline V gene sequence: CDR1 LGHDT, CDR2 YNNKEL (reference sequence). CDR3 length: 12 amino acids. CDR3 in amino acids: CASRATLGLYTF. DNA of the CDR3: TGTGCCAGCAGGGCGACCCTAGGACTCTACACCTTC.

The chain carries TRBV3-1 (or the pseudogene TRBV3-2) and TRBJ2-2, with D unresolved. The CDR3 sequence is 15 residues long. Trimming stripped 1 base from V and 4 bases from J, with 10 bases between. Germline V gene sequence: CDR1 LGHDT, CDR2 YNNKEL (reference sequence). The CDR3 loop reads CASSQVGALTGELFF. CDR3 bases: TGTGCCAGCAGCCAAGTGGGCGCCCTCACCGGGGAGCTGTTTTTT.

V and J are TRBV28 and TRBJ1-1; D perhaps matches TRBD1 (5 bases). The germline V gene encodes CDR1 MDHEN and CDR2 SYDVKM. The CDR3 extends over 13 amino acids. Trimming took off 7 bases at V and 0 bases at J, with 9 bases between the two ends. CDR3 DNA: TGTGCCAGCACGGGGGGTCTGAACACTGAAGCTTTCTTT. Translated: CASTGGLNTEAFF.

The genes are TRBV14 and TRBJ2-6, with D hard to call. The CDR3 is 15 amino acids. The ends were cut back, 5 bases at V and 2 bases at J, with 10 bases in the middle. CDR1 and CDR2 from the germline V gene are SGHDN and FVKESK. In nucleotides, the CDR3 is TGTGCCAGCAGCTGGCTTGATGCTGGGGCCAACGTCCTGACTTTC. Translation: CASSWLDAGANVLTF.

The chain is built from TRBV5-1 and TRBJ2-5; 9 nucleotides align to TRBD1. Looked up from germline, CDR1 is SGHRS and CDR2 is YFSETQ. This CDR3 comprises 14 residues. The V gene end was trimmed by 0 bases and the J gene end by 4 bases; junction bases not matched to a gene: 1. CDR3 amino acids: CASSLDRGRETQYF. The CDR3 region has the DNA TGCGCCAGCAGCTTGGACAGGGGGCGAGAGACCCAGTACTTC. The whole variable domain, remainder taken from reference TRBV5-1 and TRBJ2-5, is KAGVTQTPRYLIKTRGQQVTLSCSPISGHRSVSWYQQTPGQGLQFLFEYFSETQRNKGNFPGRFSGRQFSNSRSEMNVSTLELGDSALYLCASSLDRGRETQYFGPGTRLLVL.

The rearrangement joins TRBV5-4 to TRBJ1-2, with TRBD1 identical over 9 bases. CDR1 is SGHNT, CDR2 YYREEE, per germline (reference sequence). Trimming took 3 bases from V and 7 from J; bases not matched to a gene: 10. CDR3 length equals 15 residues. CDR3 sequence (DNA): TGTGCCAGCAGCTGGCAGGGACAGGGAATCGGTGGCTACACCTTC. Its protein product is CASSWQGQGIGGYTF. Full variable domain (rest looked up from reference TRBV5-4 and TRBJ1-2): ETGVTQSPTHLIKTRGQQVTLRCSSQSGHNTVSWYQQALGQGPQFIFQYYREEENGRGNFPPRFSGLQFPNYSSELNVNALELDDSALYLCASSWQGQGIGGYTFGSGTRLTVV.

The chain recombines TRBV19 with TRBJ2-1, with 7 bases identical to TRBD1. J gave up 2 bases and V 11 bases, and 15 bases lay outside the gene matches. The CDR3 loop spans 16 amino acids. Germline-derived CDR1 and CDR2 are LNHDA and SQIVND (reference sequence). The CDR3 bases are TGTGCCTCAAAGTACCGGGACAGCAACACCTACAATGAGCAGTTCTTC. Encoded protein: CASKYRDSNTYNEQFF. Drawing the rest from reference TRBV19 and TRBJ2-1, the complete variable domain is DGGITQSPKYLFRKEGQNVTLSCEQNLNHDAMYWYRQDPGQGLRLIYYSQIVNDFQKGDIAEGYSVSREKKESFPLTVTSAQKNPTAFYLCASKYRDSNTYNEQFFGPGTRLTVL.

This chain links TRBV5-4 with TRBJ2-1; 10 nucleotides line up with TRBD2. Germline V lookup: CDR1 SGHNT, CDR2 YYREEE (reference sequence). The CDR3 length is 17 residues. With 4 bases clipped from V and 2 bases from J, the junction kept 9 bases outside the gene matches. Written as DNA, the CDR3 is TGTGCCAGCAGCCCTCAGACTAGCGGGTCAACCTACAATGAGCAGTTCTTC. This encodes CASSPQTSGSTYNEQFF.

The chain carries TRBV19 and TRBJ1-1; 7 bases line up with TRBD1. Germline trimming cut 4 bases from V and 2 bases from J; bases unmatched to any gene: 13. Per the germline V gene, CDR1 is LNHDA and CDR2 is SQIVND (reference sequence). This CDR3 spans 17 amino acids. DNA for the CDR3: TGTGCCAGTAGTACCTCACTGGGGACAGCAACAAACACTGAAGCTTTCTTT. This codes for CASSTSLGTATNTEAFF.

This rearrangement joins TRBV19 to TRBJ2-7; 9 nucleotides align to TRBD1. CDR1 and CDR2 (germline): LNHDA, SQIVND (reference sequence). With 6 bases clipped from V and 3 bases from J, the junction kept 6 bases outside the gene matches. The CDR3 contains 14 residues. CDR3 nucleotides: TGTGCCAGTAGGCTACAGGGGGCTAGCTACGAGCAGTACTTC. It is translated as CASRLQGASYEQYF.

The chain joins TRBV6-2 or TRBV6-3 to TRBJ2-7; TRBD1 is a possible D gene (5 bases). In germline, CDR1 is MNHEY, CDR2 SVGEGT. V was trimmed by 0 bases and J by 5 bases, leaving 11 bases between them. This CDR3 region has 14 residues. CDR3 sequence: CASSYSARADEQYF. The DNA of the CDR3 is TGTGCCAGCAGTTACTCGGCCAGGGCCGACGAGCAGTACTTC.

The chain recombines TRBV5-1 with TRBJ1-1, with 7 bases aligning to TRBD1. Germline lookup yields CDR1 SGHRS and CDR2 YFSETQ. This CDR3 has 16 amino acids. V trimming: 0 bases; J trimming: 0 bases; junction bases outside the gene matches: 5. This chain's CDR3 is CASSLGTGLMNTEAFF. CDR3 in DNA: TGCGCCAGCAGCTTGGGGACAGGCCTGATGAACACTGAAGCTTTCTTT.

V usage is TRBV3-1 (or the pseudogene TRBV3-2) and J usage is TRBJ1-5, with 7 positions matching TRBD1. Germline CDR1 is LGHDT and CDR2 is YNNKEL (reference sequence). The CDR3 totals 14 residues. V shed 1 base, J shed 7 bases, and the junction held 4 bases outside the gene matches. CDR3 in amino acids: CASSQVKGAQPQHF. Here the CDR3 DNA reads TGTGCCAGCAGCCAAGTAAAGGGGGCCCAGCCCCAGCATTTT.

The rearrangement uses TRBV10-3 and TRBJ1-1; 7 nucleotides align to TRBD1. The CDR3 contains 14 residues. Germline-derived CDR1 and CDR2 are ENHRY and SYGVKD. V trimming: 4 bases; J trimming: 3 bases; junction bases outside the gene matches: 5. CDR3 residues: CAISVRQGDTEAFF. The DNA for the CDR3 is TGTGCCATCAGTGTTCGACAGGGTGACACTGAAGCTTTCTTT.

The chain uses TRBV6-5 and TRBJ1-5; a weak D match, TRBD1 (6 bases). V gave up 8 bases and J gave up 0 bases, with 8 bases separating them. The CDR3 is 13 residues long. The germline V gene encodes CDR1 MNHEY and CDR2 SVGAGI. CDR3 coding DNA: TGTGCCAGCCGGACAGCTAGCAATCAGCCCCAGCATTTT. Translation: CASRTASNQPQHF.

CDR3 DNA: TGTGCCAGCAGGTTCTCCAGGACAGGGAGGACAGATACGCAGTATTTT. It is translated as CASRFSRTGRTDTQYF. This rearrangement joins TRBV7-2 to TRBJ2-3; 8 bases fit TRBD1. This CDR3 is 16 amino acids long. Germline V gives CDR1 SGHTA, CDR2 FQGNSA. V lost 6 bases, J lost 3 bases, and 11 bases stayed unmatched.

This chain links TRBV28 with TRBJ1-1, with 10 bases matching TRBD1. The CDR3 loop spans 12 amino acids. Per the germline V gene, CDR1 is MDHEN and CDR2 is SYDVKM. Germline trimming cut 6 bases from V and 10 bases from J; bases unmatched to any gene: 5. The CDR3 DNA follows: TGTGCCAGCAGGCGACAGGGGGCTTCAGCTTTCTTT. Translating gives CASRRQGASAFF.

This clone came up once. J is TRBJ2-6 and V is TRBV6-1; 7 bases match TRBD1. From germline, CDR1 is MNHNS and CDR2 SASEGT. The CDR3 length is 16 residues. Unmatched junction bases numbered 5, after V lost 4 bases and J lost 2 bases. Here the CDR3 DNA reads TGTGCCAGCAGTGTACGCACAGGGGCTGGGGCCAACGTCCTGACTTTC. Its translation is CASSVRTGAGANVLTF.

V and J are TRBV5-1 and TRBJ1-1, with D perhaps matching TRBD1 (6 bases). With 0 bases removed from V and 4 bases from J, the gap between germline ends came to 7 bases. CDR3 length: 13 residues. The germline CDR1 and CDR2 sequences are SGHRS and YFSETQ. The CDR3 sequence is CASSLAGATEAFF. The CDR3 DNA sequence: TGCGCCAGCAGCTTGGCAGGGGCCACTGAAGCTTTCTTT.